This is a list of T cell receptor beta chains from one sample in a study of T cells in Graves' hyperthyroidism and ophthalmopathy. MiXCR, applied by TCRdb to the multiplex PCR reads, yields one record per CDR3 protein. Among about 400,000 distinct CDR3 sequences, 20% to 25% were seen once, and the ten largest hold around 79%. The sequenced material came from blood. The source is a man aged 50 to 59 with Graves' hyperthyroidism. Each CDR3 is given with its conserved first and last residue. The order of the fields is D gene, J gene, CDR3 length, V gene, clone size, CDR3 DNA, CDR3 protein. The D gene is left open where the match is weak. The size field is filled for only some rows; it gives once, few, many or a size class.

D gene: -
J gene: TRBJ2-7
CDR3 length: 14
V gene: TRBV5-1
clone size: -
CDR3 DNA: TGCGCCAGCAGCTTGGACAGGGCTGTGAGGGAGCAGTACTTC
CDR3 protein: CASSLDRAVREQYF

D gene: TRBD1
J gene: TRBJ1-6
CDR3 length: 15
V gene: TRBV27
clone size: -
CDR3 DNA: TGTGCCAGCAGTTTAAGGACAGGGGCTAATTCACCCCTCCACTTT
CDR3 protein: CASSLRTGANSPLHF

D gene: TRBD1
J gene: TRBJ2-2
CDR3 length: 16
V gene: TRBV7-9
clone size: -
CDR3 DNA: TGTGCCAGCAGCTCATCAAGACAGGGGATTGCCGGGGAGCTGTTTTTT
CDR3 protein: CASSSSRQGIAGELFF

D gene: TRBD1
J gene: TRBJ2-3
CDR3 length: 15
V gene: TRBV13
clone size: many
CDR3 DNA: TGTGCCAGCAGCGACGGGACAGCCAGCACAGATACGCAGTATTTT
CDR3 protein: CASSDGTASTDTQYF

D gene: TRBD1
J gene: TRBJ1-2
CDR3 length: 17
V gene: TRBV6-1
clone size: -
CDR3 DNA: TGTGCCAGCACCTCCCCGGTCGCACAGGGGCGAAACTATGGCTACACCTTC
CDR3 protein: CASTSPVAQGRNYGYTF

D gene: TRBD1
J gene: TRBJ1-4
CDR3 length: 14
V gene: TRBV13
clone size: few
CDR3 DNA: TGTGCCAGCAGCACGACAGGGTTCCGAGAAAAACTGTTTTTT
CDR3 protein: CASSTTGFREKLFF

D gene: -
J gene: TRBJ1-6
CDR3 length: 14
V gene: TRBV3-1
clone size: -
CDR3 DNA: TGTGCCAGCAGCCGAAATCCCCAATACTCACCCCTCCACTTT
CDR3 protein: CASSRNPQYSPLHF

D gene: -
J gene: TRBJ2-3
CDR3 length: 12
V gene: TRBV30
clone size: -
CDR3 DNA: TGTGCCTGGACTCGTAGTGAAGATACGCAGTATTTT
CDR3 protein: CAWTRSEDTQYF

D gene: -
J gene: TRBJ2-3
CDR3 length: 14
V gene: TRBV5-1
clone size: many
CDR3 DNA: TGCGCCAGCAGCTTGGAGCAGGGGCGGTCTACGCAGTATTTT
CDR3 protein: CASSLEQGRSTQYF

D gene: -
J gene: TRBJ2-6
CDR3 length: 17
V gene: TRBV5-1
clone size: -
CDR3 DNA: TGCGCCAGCAGCGCCCAGCCGTTAAGCTCTGGGGCCAACGTCCTGACTTTC
CDR3 protein: CASSAQPLSSGANVLTF

D gene: -
J gene: TRBJ2-7
CDR3 length: 11
V gene: TRBV14
clone size: -
CDR3 DNA: TGTGCCAGCAGCCAAGGGTGGGAGCAGTACTTC
CDR3 protein: CASSQGWEQYF

D gene: TRBD1
J gene: TRBJ2-2
CDR3 length: 18
V gene: TRBV5-1
clone size: few
CDR3 DNA: TGCGCCAGCCGCCCGCACCGCAGGGGGAGCAACCCCACCGGGGAGCTGTTTTTT
CDR3 protein: CASRPHRRGSNPTGELFF

D gene: TRBD2
J gene: TRBJ2-2
CDR3 length: 18
V gene: TRBV12-5
clone size: -
CDR3 DNA: TGTGCTAGTGGTTTGATCCTCGCTAGCGGGTTAAACACCGGGGAGCTGTTTTTT
CDR3 protein: CASGLILASGLNTGELFF

D gene: TRBD1
J gene: TRBJ1-1
CDR3 length: 15
V gene: TRBV24-1
clone size: -
CDR3 DNA: TGTGCCACCAGAGGACCAGGGGGCCTGAACACTGAAGCTTTCTTT
CDR3 protein: CATRGPGGLNTEAFF

D gene: -
J gene: TRBJ1-2
CDR3 length: 15
V gene: TRBV6-1
clone size: -
CDR3 DNA: TGTGCCAGCAGGGACAGACTTACCGGCAGCAGTGGCCACACCTTC
CDR3 protein: CASRDRLTGSSGHTF

D gene: TRBD1
J gene: TRBJ2-5
CDR3 length: 12
V gene: TRBV20-1
clone size: -
CDR3 DNA: TGCAGTGCTAACCGACAGGGGGAGACCCAGTACTTC
CDR3 protein: CSANRQGETQYF

D gene: -
J gene: TRBJ2-1
CDR3 length: 16
V gene: TRBV6-1
clone size: many
CDR3 DNA: TGTGCCAGCAGTCCACCGGGACTTCTCTCTTGGTATGAGCAGTTCTTC
CDR3 protein: CASSPPGLLSWYEQFF

D gene: -
J gene: TRBJ1-5
CDR3 length: 13
V gene: TRBV3-1
clone size: many
CDR3 DNA: TGTGCCAGCAGCCAGTATAGCAATCAGCCCCAGCATTTT
CDR3 protein: CASSQYSNQPQHF

D gene: -
J gene: TRBJ2-1
CDR3 length: 12
V gene: TRBV11-2
clone size: -
CDR3 DNA: TGTGCCAGCAGCTCCACAGGTCATGAGCAGTTCTTC
CDR3 protein: CASSSTGHEQFF

D gene: TRBD1
J gene: TRBJ2-7
CDR3 length: 15
V gene: TRBV12-3/TRBV12-4
clone size: few
CDR3 DNA: TGTGCCAGCAGTTTAGACAGGGGGGTATTATACGAGCAGTACTTC
CDR3 protein: CASSLDRGVLYEQYF

D gene: -
J gene: TRBJ2-3
CDR3 length: 11
V gene: TRBV3-1
clone size: many
CDR3 DNA: TGTGCCAGCGGGTCAGTGAATACGCAGTATTTT
CDR3 protein: CASGSVNTQYF

D gene: -
J gene: TRBJ1-1
CDR3 length: 13
V gene: TRBV30
clone size: few
CDR3 DNA: TGTGCCTGGAGTGTACAGATAAACACTGAAGCTTTCTTT
CDR3 protein: CAWSVQINTEAFF

D gene: -
J gene: TRBJ1-2
CDR3 length: 14
V gene: TRBV6-2/TRBV6-3
clone size: -
CDR3 DNA: TGTGCCAGCACCGTAAACTTAGCTAACTATGGCTACACCTTC
CDR3 protein: CASTVNLANYGYTF

D gene: -
J gene: TRBJ2-7
CDR3 length: 13
V gene: TRBV6-1
clone size: few
CDR3 DNA: TGTGCCAGCGGAGACCGGGGTACCTACGAGCAGTACTTC
CDR3 protein: CASGDRGTYEQYF

D gene: TRBD2
J gene: TRBJ2-3
CDR3 length: 18
V gene: TRBV7-2
clone size: many
CDR3 DNA: TGTGCCAGCAGCCCCGGTAGGGCTAGCGGGAGAATCACAGATACGCAGTATTTT
CDR3 protein: CASSPGRASGRITDTQYF

D gene: -
J gene: TRBJ1-5
CDR3 length: 13
V gene: TRBV28
clone size: -
CDR3 DNA: TGTGCCAGCCGCGATTATAGCAATCAGCCCCAGCATTTT
CDR3 protein: CASRDYSNQPQHF

D gene: -
J gene: TRBJ1-2
CDR3 length: 15
V gene: TRBV7-9
clone size: few
CDR3 DNA: TGTGCCAGCAGCCTCGGACCCCCCGGGAACTATGGCTACACCTTC
CDR3 protein: CASSLGPPGNYGYTF

D gene: -
J gene: TRBJ2-1
CDR3 length: 14
V gene: TRBV29-1
clone size: -
CDR3 DNA: TGCAGCGTTGAAAGGGGGGGGACCGCTAGTGAGCAGTTCTTC
CDR3 protein: CSVERGGTASEQFF

D gene: -
J gene: TRBJ2-1
CDR3 length: 11
V gene: TRBV20-1
clone size: -
CDR3 DNA: TGCAGTGCCCTAGATCTCAATGAGCAGTTCTTC
CDR3 protein: CSALDLNEQFF

D gene: TRBD2
J gene: TRBJ2-1
CDR3 length: 16
V gene: TRBV29-1
clone size: few
CDR3 DNA: TGCAGCGTCCCAGGGACTAGCGATCCCCTGGGGGGTGAGCAGTTCTTC
CDR3 protein: CSVPGTSDPLGGEQFF

D gene: -
J gene: TRBJ2-7
CDR3 length: 15
V gene: TRBV20-1
clone size: few
CDR3 DNA: TGCAGTGCTGGGGAGGGTCAAGGGGGCATCTACGAGCAGTACTTC
CDR3 protein: CSAGEGQGGIYEQYF

D gene: -
J gene: TRBJ2-1
CDR3 length: 15
V gene: TRBV20-1
clone size: -
CDR3 DNA: TGCAGTGCTAGAGATTCCCACCGGGGGAGGAATGAGCAGTTCTTC
CDR3 protein: CSARDSHRGRNEQFF

D gene: -
J gene: TRBJ2-5
CDR3 length: 15
V gene: TRBV6-2/TRBV6-3
clone size: -
CDR3 DNA: TGTGCCAGCATCCCCCGAGGGGGTGTGAGGGAGACCCAGTACTTC
CDR3 protein: CASIPRGGVRETQYF

D gene: -
J gene: TRBJ1-2
CDR3 length: 13
V gene: TRBV7-3
clone size: few
CDR3 DNA: TGTGCCAGCAGCTTCCGGGTTGAAGGCGGCTACACCTTC
CDR3 protein: CASSFRVEGGYTF

D gene: TRBD2
J gene: TRBJ2-3
CDR3 length: 17
V gene: TRBV3-1
clone size: many
CDR3 DNA: TGTGCCAGCAGCCAAGATCCTAGCGGGCTCTCCACAGATACGCAGTATTTT
CDR3 protein: CASSQDPSGLSTDTQYF

D gene: TRBD2
J gene: TRBJ2-3
CDR3 length: 16
V gene: TRBV5-1
clone size: -
CDR3 DNA: TGCGCCAGCGGGACCGGCGGGACTAGCGTTTCAGATACGCAGTATTTT
CDR3 protein: CASGTGGTSVSDTQYF

D gene: -
J gene: TRBJ1-5
CDR3 length: 15
V gene: TRBV19
clone size: -
CDR3 DNA: TGTGCCAGTAGTATAGACGGGTATAGCAATCAGCCCCAGCATTTT
CDR3 protein: CASSIDGYSNQPQHF

D gene: TRBD2
J gene: TRBJ2-1
CDR3 length: 15
V gene: TRBV5-1
clone size: -
CDR3 DNA: TGCGCCAGCAGAGATCAGCGGGAGGGCCACAATGAGCAGTTCTTC
CDR3 protein: CASRDQREGHNEQFF

D gene: TRBD2
J gene: TRBJ2-3
CDR3 length: 19
V gene: TRBV10-3
clone size: -
CDR3 DNA: TGTGCCATCAGTGAGTCGAGGCTAGCGGGAGGGTCTAGCACAGATACGCAGTATTTT
CDR3 protein: CAISESRLAGGSSTDTQYF

D gene: -
J gene: TRBJ1-3
CDR3 length: 13
V gene: TRBV6-1
clone size: many
CDR3 DNA: TGTGCCAGCAGTACAACTCCTGGAAACACCATATATTTT
CDR3 protein: CASSTTPGNTIYF

D gene: TRBD1
J gene: TRBJ2-1
CDR3 length: 15
V gene: TRBV28
clone size: -
CDR3 DNA: TGTGCCAGCACCCGGACAGGGGGCTCCTACAATGAGCAGTTCTTC
CDR3 protein: CASTRTGGSYNEQFF

D gene: -
J gene: TRBJ1-4
CDR3 length: 15
V gene: TRBV12-3/TRBV12-4
clone size: many
CDR3 DNA: TGTGCCAGCAGTCCCACCCCGGGGGGCGACGAAAAACTGTTTTTT
CDR3 protein: CASSPTPGGDEKLFF

D gene: TRBD1
J gene: TRBJ1-2
CDR3 length: 15
V gene: TRBV6-4
clone size: -
CDR3 DNA: TGTGCCAGCAGTTACCTTCGGGACAGCCCCTATGGCTACGCCTTC
CDR3 protein: CASSYLRDSPYGYAF

D gene: TRBD1
J gene: TRBJ1-2
CDR3 length: 12
V gene: TRBV18
clone size: many
CDR3 DNA: TGTGCCAGCTCAGGGACAGACTATGGCTACACCTTC
CDR3 protein: CASSGTDYGYTF

D gene: -
J gene: TRBJ2-2
CDR3 length: 16
V gene: TRBV6-1
clone size: few
CDR3 DNA: TGTGCCAGCAGCAGATTATACGGACTCCCGGCCGGGGAGCTGTTTTTT
CDR3 protein: CASSRLYGLPAGELFF

D gene: TRBD1
J gene: TRBJ2-1
CDR3 length: 16
V gene: TRBV15
clone size: -
CDR3 DNA: TGTGCCACCAGCGGGCCCGGGACAGGGCACTTTAATGAGCAGTTCTTC
CDR3 protein: CATSGPGTGHFNEQFF

D gene: TRBD1
J gene: TRBJ1-4
CDR3 length: 15
V gene: TRBV11-2
clone size: few
CDR3 DNA: TGTGCCAGCAGCCCTTGGACAGGGCTTGGTGAAAAACTGTTTTTT
CDR3 protein: CASSPWTGLGEKLFF

D gene: TRBD2
J gene: TRBJ2-5
CDR3 length: 14
V gene: TRBV9
clone size: once
CDR3 DNA: TGTGCCAGCAGCGCCTCTAGCGGGAGTGAGACCCAGTACTTC
CDR3 protein: CASSASSGSETQYF

D gene: TRBD1
J gene: TRBJ2-2
CDR3 length: 16
V gene: TRBV10-3
clone size: -
CDR3 DNA: TGTGCCATCAGTGAAGGGACAGGGGCCTCCACCGGGGAGCTGTTTTTT
CDR3 protein: CAISEGTGASTGELFF

D gene: TRBD2
J gene: TRBJ2-3
CDR3 length: 15
V gene: TRBV6-2/TRBV6-3
clone size: many
CDR3 DNA: TGTGCCAGCAAATTCTCACTAGCGGGAGGAGATACGCAGTATTTT
CDR3 protein: CASKFSLAGGDTQYF

D gene: -
J gene: TRBJ2-3
CDR3 length: 13
V gene: TRBV29-1
clone size: many
CDR3 DNA: TGCAGCGTTGAACGGCAGAGCACAGATACGCAGTATTTT
CDR3 protein: CSVERQSTDTQYF

D gene: TRBD1
J gene: TRBJ2-5
CDR3 length: 13
V gene: TRBV20-1
clone size: few
CDR3 DNA: TGCAGTGCTACCCAGGGGGCTCTAGAGACCCAGTACTTC
CDR3 protein: CSATQGALETQYF

D gene: -
J gene: TRBJ2-5
CDR3 length: 15
V gene: TRBV5-4
clone size: -
CDR3 DNA: TGTGCCAGCAGCATGAGACAGGGAGGGGAAGAGACCCAGTACTTC
CDR3 protein: CASSMRQGGEETQYF

D gene: -
J gene: TRBJ2-1
CDR3 length: 15
V gene: TRBV5-1
clone size: -
CDR3 DNA: TGCGCCAGCAGCTTGGCCATTGGGTCCCTCAATGAGCAGTTCTTC
CDR3 protein: CASSLAIGSLNEQFF

D gene: -
J gene: TRBJ1-2
CDR3 length: 14
V gene: TRBV20-1
clone size: -
CDR3 DNA: TGCAGTGCCCTCCAAAGGAGCGGGAGGGATGGCTACACCTTC
CDR3 protein: CSALQRSGRDGYTF

D gene: -
J gene: TRBJ1-3
CDR3 length: 16
V gene: TRBV6-2/TRBV6-3
clone size: -
CDR3 DNA: TGTGCCAGCAGTTTAGCGCGGGCAGCCTCTGGAAACACCATATATTTT
CDR3 protein: CASSLARAASGNTIYF

D gene: TRBD2
J gene: TRBJ2-1
CDR3 length: 20
V gene: TRBV12-3/TRBV12-4
clone size: -
CDR3 DNA: TGTGCCAGCAGTCCGGGACTAGTTTCCACTTGGTCTGTCTCCTACAATGAGCAGTTCTTC
CDR3 protein: CASSPGLVSTWSVSYNEQFF

D gene: TRBD1
J gene: TRBJ2-1
CDR3 length: 16
V gene: TRBV6-1
clone size: -
CDR3 DNA: TGTGCCAGCAGGATATCCGGGACAGGGGTTGTCAATGAGCAGTTCTTC
CDR3 protein: CASRISGTGVVNEQFF

D gene: TRBD2
J gene: TRBJ2-5
CDR3 length: 14
V gene: TRBV10-3
clone size: many
CDR3 DNA: TGTGCCATCAGCATGGGACTAGCCCAAGAGACCCAGTACTTC
CDR3 protein: CAISMGLAQETQYF